The 18 T cell receptor beta chains given below trace back to one sample, sequenced in a study of blood T cell repertoires in COVID-19. Method: immunoSEQ multiplex PCR; TCRdb's copy keeps in-frame clones and lacks some. Of about 48,000 clones listed, 70% to 90% are singletons. The specimen was peripheral blood. The receptors come from an elderly woman with COVID-19, enrolled during active disease.

The chain is built from TRBV6-4 and TRBJ2-3; TRBD2 matches at 10 bases. This CDR3 has 14 amino acids. V gave up 6 bases and J gave up 6 bases; unmatched junction bases: 6. The germline gives CDR1 MRHNA, CDR2 SNTAGT. CDR3 DNA sequence: TGTGCCAGCAGCCCCAGCGGGGGGGCTGATACGCAGTATTTT. It translates to CASSPSGGADTQYF.

V usage is TRBV18 and J usage is TRBJ1-2, with D hard to call. V was shortened by 0 bases and J by 2 bases, with 7 bases between the two germline ends. CDR1 KGHSH and CDR2 LQKENI come from the germline V gene. The CDR3 runs to 14 residues. The CDR3 loop reads CASSPPPVNYGYTF. The CDR3 DNA reads TGTGCCAGCTCACCACCCCCAGTGAACTATGGCTACACCTTC. The variable domain in full, with the rest retrieved from reference TRBV18 and TRBJ1-2, is NAGVMQNPRHLVRRRGQEARLRCSPMKGHSHVYWYRQLPEEGLKFMVYLQKENIIDESGMPKERFSAEFPKEGPSILRIQQVVRGDSAAYFCASSPPPVNYGYTFGSGTRLTVV.

The chain combines TRBV15 with TRBJ1-1; possible D gene TRBD1, 6 bases. CDR3 length equals 13 residues. Germline values: CDR1 LNHNV, CDR2 YYDKDF (reference sequence). V shed 3 bases and J shed 10 bases, with 15 bases lying between them. CDR3 protein: CATSSWGGRGAFF. CDR3 bases: TGTGCCACCAGCAGTTGGGGGGGCCGAGGAGCTTTCTTT.

The chain's CDR3 is CASSLDYRRGEAFF. CDR3 nucleotide sequence: TGTGCCAGCAGCTTAGATTACCGGAGGGGTGAAGCTTTCTTT. The rearrangement uses TRBV11-2 and TRBJ1-1, with D maybe TRBD1 (5 bases). Trimming took 0 bases from V and 7 from J, leaving 12 bases between them. CDR1 and CDR2 (germline): SGHAT, FQNNGV. This CDR3 is 14 amino acids long.

Notes on this clone: The identical CDR3 is also encoded by other nucleotide sequences in the sample. The chain uses TRBV15 and TRBJ1-1; D is undetermined. The CDR3 is made up of 13 amino acids. V was cut by 0 bases and J by 4 bases, with 6 bases left in between. Germline-derived CDR1 and CDR2 are LNHNV and YYDKDF (reference sequence). CDR3 bases: TGTGCCACCAGCAGAGATCGAGGCACTGAAGCTTTCTTT. This gives the protein CATSRDRGTEAFF.

The genes are TRBV6-1 and TRBJ2-7; 10 bases match TRBD2. CDR3 size: 16 residues. Losses at the gene ends were 3 bases for V and 3 bases for J; bases not matched to a gene: 8. Per the germline V gene, CDR1 is MNHNS and CDR2 is SASEGT. The CDR3 sequence: CASSDLLAGYNYEQYF. CDR3 nucleotides: TGTGCCAGCAGTGATCTACTAGCGGGATACAACTACGAGCAGTACTTC.

This chain joins TRBV19 and TRBJ1-4, with 7 nucleotides matching TRBD1. Germline CDR1 is LNHDA and CDR2 is SQIVND (reference sequence). V was clipped by 4 bases and J by 8 bases; unmatched bases: 16. The length of the CDR3 is 17 residues. The CDR3 protein is CASSTRSPYRGGEKLFF. In DNA form, the CDR3 reads TGTGCCAGTAGTACGCGTAGCCCCTACAGGGGAGGAGAAAAACTGTTTTTT.

V usage is TRBV5-6 and J usage is TRBJ1-2; D unclear. The germline V gene has CDR1 SGHDT and CDR2 YYEEEE. The CDR3 is 15 amino acids. Trimming left V 5 bases short and J 4 bases short, with 18 bases between. The DNA of the CDR3 is TGTGCCAGCAGTTACGGGGAATCGCATCCCTATGGCTACACCTTC. It codes for CASSYGESHPYGYTF. Supplemented by reference TRBV5-6 and TRBJ1-2, the full variable domain reads DAGVTQSPTHLIKTRGQQVTLRCSPKSGHDTVSWYQQALGQGPQFIFQYYEEEERQRGNFPDRFSGHQFPNYSSELNVNALLLGDSALYLCASSYGESHPYGYTFGSGTRLTVV.

The chain carries TRBV20-1 and TRBJ1-2; possible D gene TRBD1, 5 bases. The CDR3 has 11 residues. CDR1 and CDR2 (germline): DFQATT, SNEGSKA (reference sequence). This chain's CDR3 is CSDDSLGRYTF. CDR3 in DNA: TGCAGCGATGACAGCCTAGGGCGGTACACCTTC.

The chain is built from TRBV7-3 and TRBJ2-1; a weak D match, TRBD2 (6 bases). Trimming removed 5 bases from V and 8 bases from J, with 19 bases in between. The germline CDR1 and CDR2 sequences are SGHTA and FQGTGA. The CDR3 is made up of 15 amino acids. The CDR3 bases are TGTGCCAGCAGCCCCTCGGGGACTGTCCAGGATGAGCAGTTCTTC. It specifies CASSPSGTVQDEQFF.

The genes are TRBV19 and TRBJ2-1, with 11 nucleotides matching TRBD2. The CDR3 is made up of 17 amino acids. The ends lost 1 base at V and 12 bases at J; junction bases unmatched: 14. Germline loops: CDR1 LNHDA, CDR2 SQIVND (reference sequence). CDR3 residues: CASSIGGGLAGRPVQFF. CDR3 DNA: TGTGCCAGTAGTATAGGAGGAGGACTAGCGGGCCGCCCGGTGCAGTTCTTC. The entire variable domain, with the rest obtained from reference TRBV19 and TRBJ2-1, is as follows: DGGITQSPKYLFRKEGQNVTLSCEQNLNHDAMYWYRQDPGQGLRLIYYSQIVNDFQKGDIAEGYSVSREKKESFPLTVTSAQKNPTAFYLCASSIGGGLAGRPVQFFGPGTRLTVL.

The rearrangement links TRBV11-3 to TRBJ2-3; D remains ambiguous. This CDR3 is 14 amino acids long. Deletions cut 1 base from V and 1 base from J, with 6 bases between. Looked up from germline, CDR1 is SGHNT and CDR2 is YENEEA. CDR3 sequence: CASSLASRTDTQYF. CDR3 sequence (DNA): TGTGCCAGCAGCTTAGCCTCCCGCACAGATACGCAGTATTTT.

CDR3 loop: CATSEGRNQPQHF. The CDR3 region has the DNA TGTGCCACCAGTGAGGGGCGCAATCAGCCCCAGCATTTT. The chain combines TRBV24-1 with TRBJ1-5; weak D call: TRBD1 (5 bases). CDR3 length equals 13 residues. CDR1 and CDR2 (germline): KGHDR, SFDVKD. With 4 bases removed from V and 2 bases from J, the gap between germline ends came to 5 bases.

The chain joins TRBV3-1 (or the pseudogene TRBV3-2) to TRBJ2-3; D is unresolved. Germline V gene lookup returns CDR1 LGHDT and CDR2 YNNKEL (reference sequence). Trimming left V 0 bases short and J 6 bases short, with 4 bases between. The CDR3 is 12 residues long. The CDR3 protein is CASSQDLDTQYF. The CDR3 DNA follows: TGTGCCAGCAGCCAAGACTTGGATACGCAGTATTTT.

CDR3 nucleotide sequence: TGTGCCAGCAGTTATGGACCGGGAAATAACAATGAGCAGTTCTTC. Protein sequence: CASSYGPGNNNEQFF. The chain couples TRBV6-5 to TRBJ2-1; possible D gene TRBD2, 5 bases. Germline CDR1 is MNHEY and CDR2 is SVGAGI. This CDR3 contains 15 residues. V was clipped by 3 bases and J by 5 bases, with 14 bases between them.

The sample holds a few counts of this clone. The chain joins TRBV5-6 to TRBJ1-3; D perhaps matches TRBD1 (6 bases). Trimming took off 3 bases at V and 1 base at J, with 8 bases between the two ends. This CDR3 has 14 residues. Looked up from germline, CDR1 is SGHDT and CDR2 is YYEEEE. CDR3 residues: CASSSRGSGNTIYF. The CDR3 nucleotides are TGTGCCAGCAGCTCCAGGGGTTCTGGAAACACCATATATTTT. Combining the CDR3 with reference TRBV5-6 and TRBJ1-3 gives the whole variable domain DAGVTQSPTHLIKTRGQQVTLRCSPKSGHDTVSWYQQALGQGPQFIFQYYEEEERQRGNFPDRFSGHQFPNYSSELNVNALLLGDSALYLCASSSRGSGNTIYFGEGSWLTVV.

This clone was seen a handful of times. The CDR3 bases are TGCGCCAGCAGTGAAGGAGGGATCTATAGCAATCAGCCCCAGCATTTT. It specifies CASSEGGIYSNQPQHF. The V gene is TRBV10-1, the J gene TRBJ1-5; D unresolved. The germline V gene encodes CDR1 WNHNN and CDR2 SYGVQD (reference sequence). Trimming stripped 3 bases from V and 0 bases from J, with 12 bases between. This CDR3 is 16 amino acids long.

This clone was detected only once. The chain couples TRBV29-1 to TRBJ1-2; TRBD1 is a possible D gene (6 bases). The V gene lost 7 bases and the J gene lost 2 bases, with 11 bases spanning the gap. Germline CDR1 is SQVTM and CDR2 is ANQGSEA. This CDR3 spans 12 amino acids. The CDR3 protein is CSAGQPNYGYTF. The CDR3 nucleotides are TGCAGCGCCGGACAGCCGAACTATGGCTACACCTTC.